Sequencing of this T cell receptor beta chain was carried out in a study of T cell repertoires in cytomegalovirus infection. Study-wide context: Well-studied HLA-B-restricted CMV epitopes were used in the study alongside recently identified HLA-C-restricted ones. Through public TCR beta signatures, both CMV infection and matching HLA type were indicated.

Germline values: CDR1 LNHDA, CDR2 SQIVND (reference sequence). The junction had 8 bases not matched to a gene; V was cut back by 5 bases and J by 2 bases. This CDR3 is built from 15 residues. Study-level points and caveats: In two of eight donors, the top clonotype was HLA-C-restricted CMV-specific. Individuals carrying CMV plus the relevant HLA were identified by cumulative frequency of public TCR beta families.

One entry per CDR3 protein results from TCRdb running MiXCR on the reads. In the table there are around 300,000 distinct CDR3 sequences, roughly a fifth of which are singletons. This clonotype was observed a handful of times. Its antigen is unknown. The V gene is TRBV19, the J gene TRBJ1-2; 7 nucleotides align to TRBD1. The specimen was cultured PBMCs, collected from culture after CMV antigen stimulation. The clonotype comes from a human donor in good health (CMV status not recorded). Some clones in this sample may be carry-over from other donors' samples. CDR3 coding DNA: TGTGCCAGTAGTCCTATGACAGGGAGAAACTATGGCTACACCTTC. It yields the protein CASSPMTGRNYGYTF.